The 25 T cell receptor beta chains below all came from one sample that was sequenced in a study of control samples from healthy donors and cancer patients (dated by TCRdb to 2020 to 2021). Preparation of the library involved the immunoSEQ multiplex PCR assay. TCRdb's version of the immuneACCESS table is confined to in-frame rearrangements and falls short of the full clone set. An unresolved V gene accounts for under half of the shortfall where checked; the remainder is of unknown origin. The table for this sample lists about 120,000 clones; 80% to 95% of them were counted only once. The biggest ten clones account for 2% to 3% of the sample. The sample was blood. The receptors stem from a man aged 40-55 years in good health.

The rearrangement joins TRBV29-1 to TRBJ1-2, with 8 bases fitting TRBD1. Germline assignment: CDR1 SQVTM and CDR2 ANQGSEA. The CDR3 is made up of 14 amino acids. Trimming removed 5 bases from V and 4 bases from J; junction bases left unmatched: 9. The CDR3 here is CSVFSGTGAYGYTF. In DNA form, the CDR3 reads TGCAGCGTTTTTTCCGGGACAGGAGCCTATGGCTACACCTTC.

This clone occurred once. The chain recombines TRBV10-3 with TRBJ2-1, with D uncertain. The V end was cut by 8 bases, the J end by 4 bases, with 3 bases between. Germline V gene data show CDR1 as ENHRY and CDR2 as SYGVKD. CDR3 length: 10 residues. The CDR3 DNA reads as TGTGCCATCGGTTACAATGAGCAGTTCTTC. It yields the protein CAIGYNEQFF.

The V gene is TRBV5-1, the J gene TRBJ2-2, with D perhaps matching TRBD2 (5 bases). V was pared by 0 bases and J by 7 bases, with 10 bases between. The germline gives CDR1 SGHRS, CDR2 YFSETQ. The CDR3 loop spans 14 amino acids. For the CDR3, the DNA is TGCGCCAGCAGCTTGGAGGGCGACTACGGGGAGCTGTTTTTT. Protein sequence: CASSLEGDYGELFF. The full variable domain, with the rest looked up from reference TRBV5-1 and TRBJ2-2, is KAGVTQTPRYLIKTRGQQVTLSCSPISGHRSVSWYQQTPGQGLQFLFEYFSETQRNKGNFPGRFSGRQFSNSRSEMNVSTLELGDSALYLCASSLEGDYGELFFGEGSRLTVL.

Notes on this clone: At one of its ends the junction is not consistent with the germline gene, which may arise from a read error. V and J are TRBV7-7 and TRBJ2-1, with a tentative D call TRBD2 (7 bases). Germline-derived CDR1 and CDR2 are SSHAT and FNYEAQ (reference sequence). The CDR3 is 16 amino acids. The CDR3 loop is CASSLAVGGPYNEQFF. The CDR3 region has the DNA TGTGCTAGCAGCTTAGCCGTCGGGGGGCCGTACAATGAGCAGTTCTTC.

V is TRBV9 and J is TRBJ2-2; D unclear. CDR1 is SGDLS, CDR2 YYNGEE, per germline. V was trimmed by 0 bases and J by 7 bases, leaving 4 bases between them. The CDR3 covers 12 residues. The CDR3 loop is CASSVDVGELFF. In nucleotides, the CDR3 is TGTGCCAGCAGCGTAGACGTCGGGGAGCTGTTTTTT.

V is TRBV6-5 and J is TRBJ2-7; D is tentatively TRBD1 or TRBD2 (6 bases each). Looked up from germline, CDR1 is MNHEY and CDR2 is SVGAGI. V gave up 7 bases and J gave up 7 bases, with 20 bases separating them. This CDR3 has 14 amino acids. CDR3 sequence: CASTPVGGRGEQYF. The DNA of the CDR3 is TGTGCCAGCACCCCGGTTGGGGGGCGCGGGGAGCAGTACTTC.

The chain is built from TRBV5-1 and TRBJ2-1, with D possibly TRBD1 on 6 matching bases. Germline CDR1 and CDR2: SGHRS and YFSETQ. V was shortened by 2 bases and J by 9 bases, with 12 bases between the two germline ends. The CDR3 runs 13 residues. The CDR3: CASSFNRVSEQFF. DNA for the CDR3: TGCGCCAGCAGCTTTAACAGGGTTAGTGAGCAGTTCTTC.

The CDR3 loop is CASSLTTGLAGGLDEQFF. DNA of the CDR3: TGTGCCAGCAGCTTAACGACGGGACTAGCGGGGGGTCTCGATGAGCAGTTCTTC. The rearrangement uses TRBV7-8 and TRBJ2-1; 15 bases match TRBD2. This CDR3 has 18 amino acids. Germline assignment: CDR1 SGHVS and CDR2 FQNEAQ. J lost 8 bases, V lost 2 bases, and 10 bases had no gene match.

The J gene is TRBJ1-1, the V gene TRBV19; D uncertain. The CDR3 totals 17 residues. Germline loops: CDR1 LNHDA, CDR2 SQIVND (reference sequence). The germline V and J ends were trimmed by 3 bases and 1 base, with 18 bases remaining between them. CDR3 DNA sequence: TGTGCCAGTAGTATTTGGGGAGCACTGGCATCGAACACTGAAGCTTTCTTT. This gives the protein CASSIWGALASNTEAFF.

The rearrangement uses TRBV6-5 and TRBJ1-2; D is perhaps TRBD1 (6 bases). There are 15 residues in the CDR3. V lost 7 bases and J lost 4, with 19 bases in between. CDR1 MNHEY and CDR2 SVGAGI come from the germline V gene. This chain's CDR3 is CASKFLQGSPYGYTF. CDR3 DNA sequence: TGTGCCAGCAAGTTTCTACAGGGCTCACCCTATGGCTACACCTTC.

The chain joins TRBV18 to TRBJ2-7, with 9 nucleotides matching TRBD1. The germline V gene encodes CDR1 KGHSH and CDR2 LQKENI. CDR3 length equals 14 residues. V shed 6 bases, J shed 4 bases, and the junction held 7 bases outside the gene matches. This CDR3 is CASSGDRGLYEQYF. CDR3 DNA: TGTGCCAGCTCGGGCGACAGGGGGTTGTACGAGCAGTACTTC.

The rearrangement uses TRBV5-1 and TRBJ1-5; unclear D gene. The V and J ends lost 0 bases and 5 bases respectively, with 9 bases between them. The CDR3 covers 14 residues. Germline CDR1 SGHRS, CDR2 YFSETQ. The CDR3 DNA sequence: TGCGCCAGCAGCTTGGAGGGCGACTATCAGCCCCAGCATTTT. Its translation: CASSLEGDYQPQHF.

The genes are TRBV5-5 and TRBJ2-2; 7 bases match TRBD2. The CDR3 has 13 residues. Germline CDR1 is SGHKS and CDR2 is YYEKEE (reference sequence). Trimming at V came to 2 bases and at J to 6 bases, leaving 1 base not matched to a gene. For the CDR3, the DNA is TGTGCCAGCAGCTTTGGGGGGGCCGGGGAGCTGTTTTTT. Protein product: CASSFGGAGELFF. Using reference TRBV5-5 and TRBJ2-2 for the parts outside the CDR3, the full variable domain is DAGVTQSPTHLIKTRGQQVTLRCSPISGHKSVSWYQQVLGQGPQFIFQYYEKEERGRGNFPDRFSARQFPNYSSELNVNALLLGDSALYLCASSFGGAGELFFGEGSRLTVL.

The V gene is TRBV14, the J gene TRBJ2-1; D tentatively fits TRBD1 or TRBD2 (5 bases each). The germline V gene encodes CDR1 SGHDN and CDR2 FVKESK. The germline V and J ends were trimmed by 4 bases and 2 bases, with 18 bases remaining between them. This CDR3 is built from 17 residues. This chain's CDR3 is CASSLNLGVAAYNEQFF. The CDR3 region has the DNA TGTGCCAGCAGCCTCAACCTGGGGGTCGCGGCCTACAATGAGCAGTTCTTC. The entire variable domain, with the rest obtained from reference TRBV14 and TRBJ2-1, is as follows: EAGVTQFPSHSVIEKGQTVTLRCDPISGHDNLYWYRRVMGKEIKFLLHFVKESKQDESGMPNNRFLAERTGGTYSTLKVQPAELEDSGVYFCASSLNLGVAAYNEQFFGPGTRLTVL.

The chain carries TRBV10-2 and TRBJ2-3; D not certain. The length of the CDR3 is 12 residues. V was shortened by 3 bases and J by 2 bases, with 3 bases between the two germline ends. CDR1 WSHSY and CDR2 SAAADI come from the germline V gene. The CDR3 coding sequence is TGCGCCAGCAGTGACCTCACAGATACGCAGTATTTT. Translated: CASSDLTDTQYF.

The chain has TRBV9 and TRBJ2-3; D is ambiguous. The CDR3 runs to 13 residues. Germline V CDR1 and CDR2: SGDLS, YYNGEE. The V end lost 2 bases, the J end lost 5 bases, and 9 bases lay between the germline ends. CDR3 coding DNA: TGTGCCAGCAGCGTCGACCCGATAGATACGCAGTATTTT. It is translated as CASSVDPIDTQYF.

J is TRBJ1-1 and V is TRBV7-2; D gene unclear. Per the germline V gene, CDR1 is SGHTA and CDR2 is FQGNSA. The CDR3 consists of 15 residues. With 5 bases removed from V and 7 bases from J, the gap between germline ends came to 20 bases. The CDR3 protein is CASSQPRLRHYEAFF. CDR3 nucleotides: TGTGCCAGCAGCCAACCCAGGTTGAGGCACTATGAAGCTTTCTTT.

This chain joins TRBV12-3 or TRBV12-4 and TRBJ2-3, with TRBD2 identical over 11 bases. V was clipped by 7 bases and J by 5 bases; unmatched bases: 2. The CDR3 is 13 amino acids. CDR3 protein: CASTSGGRDTQYF. The DNA for the CDR3 is TGTGCCAGCACTAGCGGGGGGAGAGATACGCAGTATTTT.

The rearrangement uses TRBV29-1 and TRBJ1-1; weak D call: TRBD1 (5 bases). The germline CDR1 and CDR2 sequences are SQVTM and ANQGSEA. The CDR3 has 14 residues. The ends were cut back, 5 bases at V and 4 bases at J, with 17 bases in the middle. The CDR3 coding sequence is TGCAGCGTTAGGGACCATCTTGTAGGCACTGAAGCTTTCTTT. Protein: CSVRDHLVGTEAFF.

In nucleotides, the CDR3 is TGCGCCAGCAGCTTACAGGGGGCTCAATTACCCCTCCACTTT. It codes for CASSLQGAQLPLHF. This chain links TRBV5-1 with TRBJ1-6; 9 nucleotides match TRBD1. The V gene's germline CDR1 is SGHRS and CDR2 YFSETQ. J gave up 12 bases and V 2 bases, and 6 bases lay outside the gene matches. The CDR3 is 14 amino acids.

The J gene is TRBJ2-7, the V gene TRBV4-1; D might be TRBD1 or TRBD2, each matching 5 bases. This CDR3 spans 18 amino acids. Germline V gene sequence: CDR1 MGHRA, CDR2 YSYEKL. With 1 base removed from V and 0 bases from J, the gap between germline ends came to 19 bases. The CDR3 nucleotides read TGCGCCAGCAGCCAAGCTCCCGGGACGGGTGGAGGCTCCTACGAGCAGTACTTC. Its translation: CASSQAPGTGGGSYEQYF.

The chain uses TRBV7-8 and TRBJ1-4; unclear D gene. In germline, CDR1 is SGHVS, CDR2 FQNEAQ. The germline V and J ends were trimmed by 5 bases and 6 bases, with 13 bases remaining between them. This CDR3 contains 14 residues. Written as DNA, the CDR3 is TGTGCCAGCAGCCTCCGACGGGGTGATGAAAAACTGTTTTTT. Translated, it gives CASSLRRGDEKLFF.

The rearrangement links TRBV7-9 to TRBJ1-5, with D uncertain. V lost 2 bases and J lost 0, with 17 bases in between. The CDR3 consists of 18 residues. Germline CDR1 reads SEHNR; CDR2 reads FQNEAQ (reference sequence). In nucleotides, the CDR3 is TGTGCCAGCAGCTTACGGCTAGAGCTGTGGGATAGCAATCAGCCCCAGCATTTT. It yields the protein CASSLRLELWDSNQPQHF.

The genes are TRBV28 and TRBJ2-3; no clear D. This CDR3 comprises 15 residues. Trimming took off 6 bases at V and 6 bases at J, with 19 bases between the two ends. CDR1 is MDHEN and CDR2 is SYDVKM in the germline V gene. CDR3 protein: CASSRFYPPGDTQYF. The CDR3, as DNA: TGTGCCAGCAGCCGTTTTTACCCTCCCGGGGATACGCAGTATTTT.

The V call is TRBV21-1, the J call TRBJ2-7; no DNA check was done on the table's D call, TRBD2. TRBV21-1 is annotated as a pseudogene. This CDR3 has 17 amino acids. The CDR3 spells CASSKTRFCGSSYEQYF. DNA of the CDR3: TGTGCCAGCAGCAAAACCCGTTTTTGCGGAAGCTCCTACGAGCAGTACTTC.